Shown below are 21 T cell receptor beta chains from a single sample sequenced in a study of T cell repertoires in cytomegalovirus infection. TCRdb re-analysed the reads in MiXCR, keeping a single row per CDR3 protein. The sample holds fewer than 1,000,000 distinct CDR3 sequences, roughly 30% seen once. Their recognized antigens are unknown. Sample: cultured CD8+ T cells from PBMCs, taken from culture after CMV antigen stimulation. Receptors originate from a human donor in good health (CMV status not recorded). Some clones in this sample may be carry-over from other donors' samples.

The V call is TRBV6-2 or TRBV6-3, the J call TRBJ2-2; D ambiguous. The length of the CDR3 is 14 residues. With 10 bases removed from V and 8 bases from J, the gap between germline ends came to 20 bases. Germline V CDR1 and CDR2: MNHEY, SVGEGT. CDR3 sequence: CANTQRVQSGELFF. DNA for the CDR3: TGTGCCAACACCCAGCGCGTTCAGAGTGGGGAGCTGTTTTTT.

This chain uses TRBV6-5 with TRBJ2-7; 9 bases line up with TRBD2. The CDR3 loop spans 16 amino acids. J was trimmed by 5 bases and V by 6 bases; bases with no gene match: 14. Germline assignment: CDR1 MNHEY and CDR2 SVGAGI. DNA of the CDR3: TGTGCCAGCAGACGCGGGGGGGCCAGTCTCATCCACGAGCAGTACTTC. Amino acid sequence: CASRRGGASLIHEQYF.

V is TRBV4-1 and J is TRBJ2-3; 9 bases map to TRBD2. Unmatched junction bases numbered 11, after V lost 4 bases and J lost 6 bases. CDR1 is MGHRA, CDR2 YSYEKL, per germline. This CDR3 has 16 residues. This chain's CDR3 is CASSRISTSGPDTQYF. CDR3 nucleotides: TGCGCCAGCAGCCGTATTTCGACTAGCGGCCCCGATACGCAGTATTTT.

The table lists this clonotype with many counts. The V and J genes are TRBV7-9 and TRBJ1-2; maybe TRBD1 (5 bases). V was shortened by 5 bases and J by 4 bases, with 11 bases between the two germline ends. Germline V gene data show CDR1 as SEHNR and CDR2 as FQNEAQ (reference sequence). There are 13 residues in the CDR3. The CDR3 nucleotides read TGTGCCAGCAGCGTGGACATGTTCTATGGCTACACCTTC. Its translation: CASSVDMFYGYTF.

V usage is TRBV4-1 and J usage is TRBJ2-3; 9 positions match TRBD2. CDR1 and CDR2 (germline): MGHRA, YSYEKL. Unmatched junction bases numbered 4, after V lost 0 bases and J lost 0 bases. This CDR3 is built from 17 residues. The chain's CDR3 is CASSQDASGTSTDTQYF. The DNA for the CDR3 is TGCGCCAGCAGCCAAGACGCTAGCGGGACTAGCACAGATACGCAGTATTTT.

This clonotype was detected only once. This rearrangement joins TRBV6-5 to TRBJ1-5, with D possibly being TRBD1 (6 bases). CDR3 length: 13 amino acids. The germline V gene encodes CDR1 MNHEY and CDR2 SVGAGI. Trimming removed 10 bases from V and 3 bases from J, with 13 bases in between. The DNA of the CDR3 is TGTGCCACCAAGGTGGGGGCCAATCAGCCCCAGCATTTT. Translated, it gives CATKVGANQPQHF.

This clonotype has a handful of counts. The CDR3 here is CASSIGTGVLSPLHF. The CDR3 bases are TGTGCCAGCAGCATCGGGACAGGGGTCCTTTCACCCCTCCACTTT. The chain employs TRBV7-9 and TRBJ1-6; TRBD1 agrees at 10 bases. V lost 5 bases to trimming and J lost 9 bases; unmatched junction nucleotides: 7. The CDR3 sequence is 15 residues long. The V gene's germline CDR1 is SEHNR and CDR2 FQNEAQ (reference sequence).

This clonotype has at least ten counts. This chain links TRBV7-8 with TRBJ2-7, with a weak D call TRBD1 (6 bases). This CDR3 is 14 amino acids long. Trimming removed 7 bases from V and 1 base from J, with 14 bases in between. In germline, CDR1 is SGHVS, CDR2 FQNEAQ. CDR3 sequence reads: CASTLYRDSYEQYF. DNA of the CDR3: TGTGCCAGCACCCTTTACAGGGATTCCTACGAGCAGTACTTC.

V and J are TRBV6-6 and TRBJ2-1; TRBD1 aligns across 10 bases. V lost 0 bases and J lost 0; bases outside the gene matches: 8. The germline CDR1 and CDR2 sequences are MNHNY and SVGAGI (reference sequence). The CDR3 runs to 19 residues. CDR3: CASSYSGQGEGGSYNEQFF. CDR3 DNA sequence: TGTGCCAGCAGTTACTCCGGACAGGGGGAAGGGGGCTCCTACAATGAGCAGTTCTTC.

This clonotype was seen repeatedly, ten times or more. This chain links TRBV12-3 or TRBV12-4 with TRBJ2-5; maybe TRBD1 (6 bases). The CDR3 covers 14 residues. Trimming stripped 3 bases from V and 1 base from J, with 9 bases between. The CDR3 bases are TGTGCCAGCAGTTTCCGGACAGCCCAAGAGACCCAGTACTTC. This gives the protein CASSFRTAQETQYF.

V usage is TRBV12-3 or TRBV12-4 and J usage is TRBJ2-1; TRBD1 aligns across 11 bases. Trimming cost V 5 bases and J 0 bases; bases outside gene matches: 3. This CDR3 contains 16 residues. The CDR3 protein is CASSPGTGGSYNEQFF. For the CDR3, the DNA is TGTGCCAGCAGTCCCGGGACAGGGGGCTCCTACAATGAGCAGTTCTTC.

This chain links TRBV20-1 with TRBJ2-2; 7 bases map to TRBD1. Germline V lookup: CDR1 DFQATT, CDR2 SNEGSKA (reference sequence). The V segment lost 0 bases and the J segment 5 bases; nucleotides outside the gene matches: 3. The CDR3 contains 14 residues. The DNA of the CDR3 is TGCAGTGCTAGAGACCTACAGGGGACCGGGGAGCTGTTTTTT. Translating gives CSARDLQGTGELFF.

This clonotype was seen repeatedly, ten times or more. J is TRBJ1-5 and V is TRBV7-2; D is possibly TRBD1 (5 bases). Germline assignment: CDR1 SGHTA and CDR2 FQGNSA. V was cut by 7 bases and J by 7 bases, with 11 bases left in between. CDR3 length equals 12 residues. The chain's CDR3 is CASNLQGQPQHF. The CDR3 nucleotides are TGTGCCAGCAATCTCCAGGGACAGCCCCAGCATTTT.

This clonotype was counted between two and nine times. The limits of the CDR3 on the DNA are not certain, so only TCRdb's listed CDR3 is given. The rearrangement joins TRBV6-1 to TRBJ2-3; the table's D call, TRBD1, has no DNA check behind it. Germline CDR1 is MNHNS and CDR2 is SASEGT. Inclusive of both ends, the CDR3 amounts to 17 amino acids. The CDR3 region is CASSTSTGGYSTDTQYF.

The sample holds a few counts of this clonotype. The V and J genes are TRBV10-3 and TRBJ2-5; D is uncertain. The CDR3 extends over 13 amino acids. V lost 0 bases to trimming and J lost 5 bases, with 7 bases between them. The germline V gene has CDR1 ENHRY and CDR2 SYGVKD. The CDR3 loop is CAISESIGETQYF. In nucleotides, the CDR3 is TGTGCCATCAGTGAGTCGATCGGGGAGACCCAGTACTTC.

V gene TRBV19 combines with J gene TRBJ1-5, with D unresolved. Deletions cut 7 bases from V and 1 base from J, with 14 bases between. The CDR3 consists of 15 residues. Germline values: CDR1 LNHDA, CDR2 SQIVND (reference sequence). This CDR3 reads CASTTSTGSNQPQHF. The CDR3 DNA reads TGTGCCAGTACCACATCCACGGGGAGCAATCAGCCCCAGCATTTT.

This chain connects TRBV6-2 or TRBV6-3 to TRBJ2-5, with D possibly TRBD1 on 6 matching bases. Trimming stripped 2 bases from V and 9 bases from J, with 13 bases between. CDR1 and CDR2 from the germline V gene are MNHEY and SVGEGT. This CDR3 region has 13 residues. The CDR3 DNA is TGTGCCAGCAGTTACACAGGGTTCCGGGCCCAGTACTTC. Its translation: CASSYTGFRAQYF.

The V gene is TRBV27, the J gene TRBJ1-6; D is unclear. The CDR3 spans 14 residues. The germline CDR1 and CDR2 sequences are MNHEY and SMNVEV (reference sequence). The V end was cut by 3 bases, the J end by 7 bases, with 10 bases between. The CDR3 DNA reads TGTGCCAGCAGTTTTATTGAGGAAAATTCACCCCTCCACTTT. Its translation: CASSFIEENSPLHF.

The V gene is TRBV9, the J gene TRBJ2-1; 7 nucleotides line up with TRBD2. CDR1 is SGDLS and CDR2 is YYNGEE in the germline V gene. CDR3 length equals 16 residues. The junction had 14 bases not matched to a gene; V was cut back by 2 bases and J by 9 bases. CDR3 amino acids: CASSVTGGASGREQFF. Here the CDR3 DNA reads TGTGCCAGCAGCGTCACCGGAGGGGCTAGCGGTCGTGAGCAGTTCTTC.

This clonotype was detected ten times or more. The chain uses TRBV7-2 and TRBJ2-7; 9 nucleotides line up with TRBD1. Trimming at V came to 1 base and at J to 4 bases, leaving 23 bases not matched to a gene. Germline V CDR1 and CDR2: SGHTA, FQGNSA. The CDR3 contains 21 residues. This CDR3 is CASSLDSRADRGPPFLYEQYF. DNA for the CDR3: TGTGCCAGCAGCTTAGACTCCCGTGCGGACAGGGGCCCGCCCTTCTTATACGAGCAGTACTTC.

The chain employs TRBV7-3 and TRBJ2-4, with 8 bases lining up with TRBD2. The V gene end was trimmed by 5 bases and the J gene end by 5 bases; junction bases not matched to a gene: 11. The CDR3 loop spans 16 amino acids. The germline CDR1 and CDR2 sequences are SGHTA and FQGTGA. CDR3 nucleotides: TGTGCCAGCAGCCTATCGGGGGGGGCTGGGGAAAACATTCAGTACTTC. Translating gives CASSLSGGAGENIQYF.